This is a list of T cell receptor beta chains from one sample in a study of shared clonotypes between healthy human individuals. Assay used: immunoSEQ multiplex PCR; TCRdb lists only in-frame clones, some missing. The sample holds around 2.1 million clones, about 94% seen once. Sequenced: naive CD4+ T cells sorted from blood. The receptors here all came from a young man in good health. Both conserved end residues are part of each CDR3. D genes are given only for firm matches. The listing skips clone size in some rows; elsewhere it reads once, few, many or a size class.

J gene	V gene	clone size	D gene	CDR3 protein	CDR3 DNA
TRBJ1-5	TRBV7-8	once	NA	CASSFPNQPQHF	TGTGCCAGCAGCTTCCCGAATCAGCCCCAGCATTTT
TRBJ1-1	TRBV18	NA	NA	CASSPMRYTEAFF	TGTGCCAGCTCCCCTATGCGGTACACTGAAGCTTTCTTT
TRBJ2-1	TRBV11-2	NA	TRBD2	CASSLVTSGLYNEQFF	TGTGCCAGCAGCTTAGTGACTAGCGGGCTTTACAATGAGCAGTTCTTC
TRBJ2-2	TRBV2	NA	NA	CASSEGYTGELFF	TGTGCCAGCAGTGAAGGATACACCGGGGAGCTGTTTTTT
TRBJ1-2	TRBV5-4	NA	NA	CASSLPRKNYGYTF	TGTGCCAGCAGCTTGCCCCGGAAAAACTATGGCTACACCTTC
TRBJ2-7	TRBV7-2	NA	NA	CASSPGPPYEQYF	TGTGCCAGCAGCCCGGGACCACCCTACGAGCAGTACTTC
TRBJ2-1	TRBV4-3	NA	NA	CASSQDWAGASSSYNEQFF	TGCGCCAGCAGCCAAGATTGGGCAGGGGCCTCGAGCTCCTACAATGAGCAGTTCTTC
TRBJ2-7	TRBV27	NA	NA	CASLSGHYEQYF	TGTGCCAGCTTAAGCGGGCACTACGAGCAGTACTTC
TRBJ2-7	TRBV18	once	NA	CASSPAGLFPTYEQYF	TGTGCCAGCTCACCAGCGGGACTTTTCCCAACGTACGAGCAGTACTTC
TRBJ2-7	TRBV10-2	NA	NA	CASGPEGPYEQYF	TGCGCCAGTGGCCCCGAGGGCCCCTACGAGCAGTACTTC
TRBJ2-6	TRBV18	NA	TRBD1	CASSPGLTGGYSGANVLTF	TGTGCCAGCTCACCTGGCTTAACAGGGGGCTACTCTGGGGCCAACGTCCTGACTTTC
TRBJ1-4	TRBV5-1	NA	TRBD1	CASSFGTGTTNEKLFF	TGCGCCAGCAGCTTTGGGACAGGTACAACTAATGAAAAACTGTTTTTT
TRBJ1-2	TRBV28	NA	TRBD1	CASIDRGVYGYTF	TGTGCCAGTATTGACAGGGGCGTCTATGGCTACACCTTC
TRBJ2-7	TRBV7-2	NA	TRBD2	CASSPGTSGAYEQYF	TGTGCCAGCAGCCCTGGGACTAGCGGAGCCTACGAGCAGTACTTC
TRBJ1-2	TRBV6-6	NA	TRBD1	CASRGHGTGDYGYTF	TGTGCCAGCAGGGGGCACGGGACAGGGGACTATGGCTACACCTTC
TRBJ1-1	TRBV5-1	NA	NA	CASSLGAYAEAFF	TGCGCCAGCAGCTTGGGGGCATATGCTGAAGCTTTCTTT
TRBJ1-1	TRBV5-6	NA	NA	CASSLRGNRRTEAFF	TGTGCCAGCAGCTTGAGGGGTAACCGGAGGACTGAAGCTTTCTTT
TRBJ2-1	TRBV30	once	NA	CAWSSLGGNGEQFF	TGTGCCTGGAGTTCATTAGGGGGGAACGGTGAGCAGTTCTTC
TRBJ2-3	TRBV10-2	NA	TRBD1	CASQGDRTDTQYF	TGCGCCAGTCAGGGGGACCGCACAGATACGCAGTATTTT
TRBJ1-5	TRBV5-4	NA	NA	CASSLGPGDNQPQHF	TGTGCCAGCAGCTTGGGGCCAGGGGACAATCAGCCCCAGCATTTT
TRBJ1-5	TRBV5-1	NA	NA	CASSLEAGRQPQHF	TGCGCCAGCAGCTTGGAGGCGGGTCGGCAGCCCCAGCATTTT
TRBJ1-5	TRBV2	NA	NA	CASSDQQGQPQHF	TGTGCCAGCAGTGATCAACAGGGCCAGCCCCAGCATTTT
TRBJ1-2	TRBV18	NA	NA	CASSPDAGRYGYTF	TGTGCCAGCTCACCAGACGCAGGGAGATATGGCTACACCTTC
TRBJ1-4	TRBV9	NA	NA	CASSVDRHTKGVEKLFF	TGTGCCAGCAGCGTAGATAGGCACACTAAAGGGGTTGAAAAACTGTTTTTT
TRBJ1-2	TRBV11-2	NA	TRBD1	CASSLASRTGLYGYTF	TGTGCCAGCAGCTTAGCTAGCAGGACAGGTCTCTATGGCTACACCTTC
TRBJ2-3	TRBV14	NA	NA	CASSHGAIQYF	TGTGCCAGCAGCCACGGGGCGATCCAGTATTTT
TRBJ2-3	TRBV5-1	NA	TRBD1	CASSDGTVHSDTQYF	TGCGCCAGCAGCGACGGGACAGTGCATTCAGATACGCAGTATTTT
TRBJ1-2	TRBV28	NA	NA	CASSTHNLLGASNYGYTF	TGTGCCAGCAGCACCCATAATCTCCTCGGGGCTTCTAACTATGGCTACACCTTC
TRBJ1-1	TRBV30	NA	NA	CAGKTGRDTEAFF	TGTGCCGGCAAGACGGGGCGGGACACTGAAGCTTTCTTT
TRBJ2-5	TRBV10-3	once	TRBD1	CATEGQGQETQYF	TGTGCCACGGAGGGACAGGGGCAAGAGACCCAGTACTTC
TRBJ1-1	TRBV30	NA	NA	CAWGFGSGEAFF	TGTGCCTGGGGTTTTGGGAGCGGTGAAGCTTTCTTT
TRBJ2-6	TRBV9	NA	TRBD2	CASSVVGGGPGANVLTF	TGTGCCAGCAGCGTAGTGGGGGGAGGGCCTGGGGCCAACGTCCTGACTTTC
TRBJ2-7	TRBV28	NA	NA	CASSGVLGSYEQYF	TGTGCCAGCTCGGGGGTTCTCGGGTCCTACGAGCAGTACTTC
TRBJ2-7	TRBV7-9	once	TRBD1	CASSSIGGQGPYEQYF	TGTGCCAGCAGCTCGATAGGGGGACAGGGACCATACGAGCAGTACTTC
TRBJ1-2	TRBV28	NA	NA	CASSFGLNYGYTF	TGTGCCAGCAGTTTTGGTTTGAACTATGGCTACACCTTC
TRBJ1-1	TRBV6-5	NA	NA	CASTPWEGAEAFF	TGTGCCAGCACCCCTTGGGAGGGGGCTGAAGCTTTCTTT
TRBJ1-2	TRBV19	NA	NA	CASSIESGKGSYTF	TGTGCCAGTAGTATAGAATCTGGGAAAGGGAGCTACACCTTC
TRBJ2-7	TRBV18	NA	TRBD1	CASSAGQGSPYEQYF	TGTGCCAGCTCAGCGGGACAGGGTAGTCCCTACGAGCAGTACTTC
TRBJ1-1	TRBV5-1	NA	NA	CASSLEGDSTEAFF	TGCGCCAGCAGCTTGGAAGGGGATAGCACTGAAGCTTTCTTT
TRBJ1-1	TRBV25-1	NA	NA	CASSGALNTEAFF	TGTGCCAGCAGTGGAGCTTTGAACACTGAAGCTTTCTTT
TRBJ1-2	TRBV20-1	NA	NA	CSVPEAPGYTF	TGCAGTGTTCCGGAAGCCCCCGGCTACACCTTC